These T cell receptor beta chains were read from a single sample in a study of blood T cell repertoires in COVID-19. Using immunoSEQ multiplex PCR, the repertoire was profiled, and TCRdb retains in-frame clones only, with some absent. The sample yields 210,000 or so clones, approximately 90% seen once. The sample consisted of peripheral blood. The receptor source for this set is a man aged 25-45 years with COVID-19, enrolled during active disease. The CDR3 runs from the conserved cysteine through the conserved F or W. D genes are given only for firm matches. Clone size is shown for a subset of rows, as once, few, many or a class of expanded clone.

v_call	clone_size	d_call	j_call	cdr3_aa
TRBV19	.	TRBD1	TRBJ2-7	CASSTGTGSREQYF
TRBV11-1	.	.	TRBJ1-1	CASSSKQQGRAFF
TRBV2	.	.	TRBJ2-7	CASRPMGGYEQYF
TRBV7-2	.	TRBD2	TRBJ2-7	CASSPTSATYEQYF
TRBV19	.	TRBD1	TRBJ1-2	CASSPIGTVEFYGYTF
TRBV18	.	.	TRBJ2-7	CASQILAGPSWEQYF
TRBV7-2	.	.	TRBJ1-5	CASSLTGNSNQPQHF
TRBV9	.	.	TRBJ1-2	CASSAGYGYTF
TRBV2	.	TRBD1	TRBJ1-5	CASRLDRGINQPQHF
TRBV19	.	.	TRBJ1-3	CASSPRGSSGNTIYF
TRBV9	.	.	TRBJ2-5	CASSASQHAGRGETQYF
TRBV5-6	.	TRBD1	TRBJ1-2	CASSPGTAYGYTF
TRBV15	.	.	TRBJ1-1	CATSRAVVAAEAFF
TRBV3-1/TRBV3-2	.	TRBD2	TRBJ2-3	CASSQDKGGMSTDTQYF
TRBV12-3/TRBV12-4	.	.	TRBJ2-7	CASRTFRDEQYF
TRBV25-1	.	.	TRBJ2-7	CASSEYLGGEQYF
TRBV13	.	TRBD1	TRBJ2-1	CASSPLTGGDNEQFF
TRBV18	.	.	TRBJ1-5	CASSPGHLSNQPQHF
TRBV4-2	.	TRBD2	TRBJ2-1	CASSQDTRLAEQFF
TRBV7-3	.	TRBD1	TRBJ2-7	CASSLAAPGQGAHEQYF
TRBV7-8	once	TRBD1	TRBJ1-5	CASSPDRGPNQPQHF
TRBV18	.	.	TRBJ1-5	CASSPRAQGHNQPQHF
TRBV30	.	.	TRBJ2-7	CAWTPGSHEQYF
TRBV7-2	.	.	TRBJ1-1	CASSFPDRDTEAFF
TRBV24-1	.	.	TRBJ2-2	CATSRNTGELFF
TRBV20-1	few	TRBD1	TRBJ1-2	CSASPNTHRGRSGYTF
TRBV19	.	.	TRBJ1-5	CASSIAGISNQPQHF
TRBV11-1	.	.	TRBJ2-7	CASSSNQALYEQYF
TRBV10-3	.	TRBD2	TRBJ2-1	CAIRAGLAVGEQFF
TRBV5-1	.	.	TRBJ1-6	CASSIVATGNNSPLHF
TRBV27	.	TRBD1	TRBJ1-2	CASRPGQANWGYTF
TRBV10-3	.	.	TRBJ1-6	CAISVFGGDSPLHF
TRBV2	.	.	TRBJ2-5	CASIRRTLTVETQYF
TRBV30	.	TRBD1	TRBJ1-3	CASRGRGAGNTIYF